The clone carrying this TCR beta chain was observed a handful of times. Its antigen remains unknown. The sample belongs to a study of beta chain features in type 1 diabetes. Study information: The examined sorted cells totaled 110 million or so across samples.

TCRB transcripts that were expressed got sequenced, as all of the isolated RNA had been reverse transcribed. TCRdb keeps only in-frame clones here, not all; method: immunoSEQ multiplex PCR. This sample has a few hundred thousand clones, with around 10% found just once. Sorting based on CD45RO/CCR7/CD25/CD127/CD95/CD27 separated CD4+ naive, central memory, regulatory and stem cell-like memory cells. Study-level points and caveats: People with Type 1 diabetes carried modestly yet significantly shorter TCRB CDR3s in all four CD4+ subsets.

With 0 bases removed from V and 3 bases from J, the gap between germline ends came to 10 bases. Germline CDR1 reads SGDLS; CDR2 reads YYNGEE. The CDR3 length is 15 residues. The sample taken for sequencing was central memory CD4+ T cells from blood. The chain combines TRBV9 with TRBJ2-1; D is perhaps TRBD1 or TRBD2 (6 bases each). The sequence derives from a man in his thirties or forties with type 1 diabetes. The CDR3 loop is CASSVEGDFYNEQFF. The CDR3 coding sequence is TGTGCCAGCAGCGTAGAGGGGGACTTCTACAATGAGCAGTTCTTC.